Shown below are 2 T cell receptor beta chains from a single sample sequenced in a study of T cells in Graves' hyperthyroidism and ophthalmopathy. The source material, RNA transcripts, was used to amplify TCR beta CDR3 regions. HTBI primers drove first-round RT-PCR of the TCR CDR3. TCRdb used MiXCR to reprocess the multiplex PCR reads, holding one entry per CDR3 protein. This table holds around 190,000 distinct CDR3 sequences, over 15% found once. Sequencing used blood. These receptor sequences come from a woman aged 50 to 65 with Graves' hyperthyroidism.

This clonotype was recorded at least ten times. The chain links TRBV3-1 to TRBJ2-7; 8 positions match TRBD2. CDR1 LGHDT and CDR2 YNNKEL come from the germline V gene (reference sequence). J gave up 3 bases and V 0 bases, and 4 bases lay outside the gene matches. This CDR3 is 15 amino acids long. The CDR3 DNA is TGTGCCAGCAGCCAAGACGGCGGGGGGATCTACGAGCAGTACTTC. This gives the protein CASSQDGGGIYEQYF.

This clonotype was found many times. CDR3: CASRGRTGLEPEAFF. Here the CDR3 DNA reads TGTGCCAGCAGAGGTAGAACAGGGCTTGAGCCTGAAGCTTTCTTT. V is TRBV6-1 and J is TRBJ1-1; perhaps TRBD1 as D (6 bases). This CDR3 is built from 15 residues. From germline, CDR1 is MNHNS and CDR2 SASEGT. Trimming removed 6 bases from V and 6 bases from J, with 20 bases in between.